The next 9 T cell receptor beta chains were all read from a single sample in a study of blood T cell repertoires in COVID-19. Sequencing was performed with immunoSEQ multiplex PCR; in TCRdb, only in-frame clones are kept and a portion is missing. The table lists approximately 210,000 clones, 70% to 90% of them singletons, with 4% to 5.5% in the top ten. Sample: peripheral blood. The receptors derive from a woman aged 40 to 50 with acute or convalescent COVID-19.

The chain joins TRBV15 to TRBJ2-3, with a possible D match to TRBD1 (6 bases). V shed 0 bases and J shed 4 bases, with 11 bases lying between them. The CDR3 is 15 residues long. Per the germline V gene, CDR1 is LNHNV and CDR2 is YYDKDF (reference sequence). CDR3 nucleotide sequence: TGTGCCACCAGCAGAGATCAGGGGATGGCAGATACGCAGTATTTT. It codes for CATSRDQGMADTQYF.

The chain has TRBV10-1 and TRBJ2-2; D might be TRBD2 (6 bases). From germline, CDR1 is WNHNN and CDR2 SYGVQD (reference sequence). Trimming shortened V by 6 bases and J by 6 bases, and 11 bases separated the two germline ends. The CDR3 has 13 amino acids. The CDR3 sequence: CASSDGGSGELFF. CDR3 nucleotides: TGCGCCAGCAGCGATGGGGGGTCCGGGGAGCTGTTTTTT.

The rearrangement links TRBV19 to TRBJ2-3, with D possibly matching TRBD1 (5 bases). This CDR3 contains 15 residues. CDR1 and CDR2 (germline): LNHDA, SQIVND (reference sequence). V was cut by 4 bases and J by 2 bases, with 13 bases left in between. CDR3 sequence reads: CASSRVTDDTDTQYF. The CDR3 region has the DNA TGTGCCAGTAGTAGAGTGACAGATGACACAGATACGCAGTATTTT.

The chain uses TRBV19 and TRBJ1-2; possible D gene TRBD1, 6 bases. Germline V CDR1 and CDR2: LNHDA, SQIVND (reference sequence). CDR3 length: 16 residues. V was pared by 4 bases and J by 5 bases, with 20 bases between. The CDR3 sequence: CASSNRREQGLYGYTF. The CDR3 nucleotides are TGTGCCAGTAGTAACCGCCGGGAACAGGGATTATATGGCTACACCTTC.

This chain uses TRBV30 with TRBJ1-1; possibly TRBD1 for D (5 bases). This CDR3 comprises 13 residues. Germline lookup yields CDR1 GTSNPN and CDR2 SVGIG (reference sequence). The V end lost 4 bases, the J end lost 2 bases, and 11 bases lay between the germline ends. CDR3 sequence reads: CAWNLRANTEAFF. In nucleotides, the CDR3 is TGTGCCTGGAACCTCAGGGCTAACACTGAAGCTTTCTTT.

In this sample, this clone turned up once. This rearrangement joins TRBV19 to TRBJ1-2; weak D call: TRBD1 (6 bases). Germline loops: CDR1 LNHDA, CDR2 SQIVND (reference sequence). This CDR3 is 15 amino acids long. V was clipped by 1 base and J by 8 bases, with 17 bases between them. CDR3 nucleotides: TGTGCCAGTAGTATAGTTGCGGGGGCCCTGGGAGGCTACACCTTC. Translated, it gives CASSIVAGALGGYTF.

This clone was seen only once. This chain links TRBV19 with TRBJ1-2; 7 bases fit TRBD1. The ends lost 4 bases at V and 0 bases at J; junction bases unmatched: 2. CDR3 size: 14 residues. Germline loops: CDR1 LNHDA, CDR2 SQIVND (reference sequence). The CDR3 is CASSTTGSNYGYTF. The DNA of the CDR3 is TGTGCCAGTAGTACGACAGGGTCTAACTATGGCTACACCTTC.

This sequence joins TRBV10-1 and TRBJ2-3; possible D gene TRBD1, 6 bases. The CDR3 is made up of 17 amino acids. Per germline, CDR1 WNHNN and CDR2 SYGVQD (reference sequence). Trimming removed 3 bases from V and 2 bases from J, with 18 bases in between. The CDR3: CASSDRGPPPSTDTQYF. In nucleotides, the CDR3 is TGCGCCAGCAGTGACAGGGGCCCACCACCTTCCACAGATACGCAGTATTTT.

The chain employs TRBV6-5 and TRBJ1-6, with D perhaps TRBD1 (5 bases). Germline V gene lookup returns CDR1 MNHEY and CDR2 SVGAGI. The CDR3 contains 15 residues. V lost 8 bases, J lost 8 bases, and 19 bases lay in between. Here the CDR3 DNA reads TGTGCCAGCGATAATCGGGGGAAGGTAGATTCACCCCTCCACTTT. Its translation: CASDNRGKVDSPLHF.